This is a list of T cell receptor beta chains from one sample in a study of identical twins. MiXCR, run by TCRdb on the 5' RACE reads, gives a single entry per CDR3 protein. This table holds fewer than 650,000 distinct CDR3 sequences, 7% to 7.5% found once. These data also featured in a second study, about yellow fever vaccine responses in identical twins.

Sequenced input: PBMCs. These receptor sequences come from a woman under 30 in good health. Each CDR3 is given with its conserved first and last residue. D genes are given only for firm matches. The listing skips clone size in some rows; elsewhere it reads once, few, many or a size class.

TRBD1	few	17	TRBV9	TRBJ2-2	TGTGCCAGCAGCTTTCCCAACAGGGGGCCCAACACCGGGGAGCTGTTTTTT	CASSFPNRGPNTGELFF
TRBD1	-	17	TRBV10-3	TRBJ2-6	TGTGCCATCAGTGACTGGACAGGGGTTTCTGGGGCCAACGTCCTGACTTTC	CAISDWTGVSGANVLTF
-	few	15	TRBV7-7	TRBJ2-5	TGTGCCAGCAGCTTAGGCCTCGGGAGCGGAGAGACCCAGTACTTC	CASSLGLGSGETQYF
-	few	15	TRBV12-3/TRBV12-4	TRBJ2-2	TGTGCCAGCAGAAGCGGGCCGGGGGATCCCGGGGAGCTGTTTTTT	CASRSGPGDPGELFF
-	-	14	TRBV14	TRBJ1-1	TGTGCCAGCAGCCAAGAATTTAGAACATCTGAAGCTTTCTTT	CASSQEFRTSEAFF
TRBD1	many	15	TRBV9	TRBJ2-7	TGTGCCAGCAGCGTAGGAGGGACAGTCTCCTACGAGCAGTACTTC	CASSVGGTVSYEQYF
-	-	14	TRBV12-3/TRBV12-4	TRBJ2-7	TGTGCCAGCAGTGTGCCCGGTATCACCTACGAGCAGTACTTC	CASSVPGITYEQYF
-	-	14	TRBV15	TRBJ2-1	TGTGCCACCAGCAGAGTCGACTACTACAATGAGCAGTTCTTC	CATSRVDYYNEQFF
TRBD2	many	18	TRBV7-3	TRBJ2-2	TGTGCCAGCAGCCAAGGGACTAGCGGGAGGCGGGTCCCCGGGGAGCTGTTTTTT	CASSQGTSGRRVPGELFF
TRBD2	few	13	TRBV11-2	TRBJ2-5	TGTGCCAGCAGGACTAGCGGGATAGAGACCCAGTACTTC	CASRTSGIETQYF
-	-	15	TRBV12-3/TRBV12-4	TRBJ1-1	TGTGCCAGCAGTTTACTGCCAGGGGCGAACACTGAAGCTTTCTTT	CASSLLPGANTEAFF
TRBD1	-	16	TRBV2	TRBJ1-2	TGTGCCAGCAGGAGTCCACGACCTGGACAGGGAGATGGCTACACCTTC	CASRSPRPGQGDGYTF
-	many	13	TRBV24-1	TRBJ2-6	TGTGCCACCGGCCGGGCTGGGGCCAACGTCCTGACTTTC	CATGRAGANVLTF
-	-	13	TRBV12-3/TRBV12-4	TRBJ1-1	TGTGCCAGCAGTTTAGAGTCAGGGGTAGAAGCTTTCTTT	CASSLESGVEAFF
-	many	14	TRBV5-1	TRBJ1-1	TGCGCCAGCAGCTTGTCGCAGATGAACACTGAAGCTTTCTTT	CASSLSQMNTEAFF
-	few	17	TRBV18	TRBJ2-3	TGTGCCAGCTCAGCCTCCGCGAGCGTCCGTCGCACAGATACGCAGTATTTT	CASSASASVRRTDTQYF
-	-	13	TRBV29-1	TRBJ1-1	TGCAGCGTTGAAATGATCAGAAGCACTGAAGCTTTCTTT	CSVEMIRSTEAFF
TRBD2	-	17	TRBV20-1	TRBJ2-5	TGCTGTGCTAGCAGGCTAGCGGGGGGGTACTACCAAGAGACCCAGTACTTC	CCASRLAGGYYQETQYF
TRBD2	-	14	TRBV12-3/TRBV12-4	TRBJ2-1	TGTGCCAGCAGTTTCTCGACCGGGAGGAATGAGCAGTTCTTC	CASSFSTGRNEQFF
TRBD2	-	15	TRBV29-1	TRBJ2-1	TGCAGCGTCTCGGGACTAGCGGGGGGGTACAATGAGCAGTTCTTC	CSVSGLAGGYNEQFF
TRBD1	few	15	TRBV7-9	TRBJ2-7	TGTGCCAGCAGCCCCCCTGCGGGGACAGGGGGGGAGCAGTACTTC	CASSPPAGTGGEQYF
-	few	16	TRBV5-1	TRBJ2-3	TGCGCCAGCAGCTTGGCCTCAAAGGTTAGCACAGATACGCAGTATTTT	CASSLASKVSTDTQYF
-	-	13	TRBV7-3	TRBJ2-7	TGTGCCAGCAGCTTAGACTATAAATACGAGCAGTACTTC	CASSLDYKYEQYF
-	many	14	TRBV7-9	TRBJ1-3	TGTGCCAGCAGCCCGGGACCTCTAGGAAACACCATATATTTT	CASSPGPLGNTIYF
-	many	12	TRBV12-3/TRBV12-4	TRBJ2-1	TGTGCCAGCAGTCTCCCCAGGAATGAGCAGTTCTTC	CASSLPRNEQFF
TRBD1	-	14	TRBV9	TRBJ2-5	TGTGCCAGCAGCGCAGACAGGGGGGGGGAGACCCAGTACTTC	CASSADRGGETQYF
TRBD2	-	16	TRBV7-9	TRBJ2-7	TGTGCCAGCAGCTTAGTGGCGGGAGGTACGACCTACGAGCAGTACTTC	CASSLVAGGTTYEQYF
-	-	16	TRBV18	TRBJ2-2	TGTGCCAGCTCACCACCGTCGGGGCGCGCCACCGGGGAGCTGTTTTTT	CASSPPSGRATGELFF
TRBD2	many	14	TRBV20-1	TRBJ2-1	TGCAGTGCTAGGTCACTAGCGGGGTGGAATGAGCAGTTCTTC	CSARSLAGWNEQFF
TRBD2	-	16	TRBV18	TRBJ2-7	TGTGCCAGCTCACCAACCATTGTGGGAGGGACCTACGAGCAGTACTTC	CASSPTIVGGTYEQYF
-	-	15	TRBV11-2	TRBJ2-1	TGTGCCAGCAGCTCCGGGACGGTCTTCGGGGGTGAGCAGTTCTTC	CASSSGTVFGGEQFF
TRBD2	few	16	TRBV5-1	TRBJ2-2	TGCGCCAGCAGCCTCCCCTCGACTAGCAGCACCGGGGAGCTGTTTTTT	CASSLPSTSSTGELFF
-	-	14	TRBV7-2	TRBJ1-4	TGTGCCAGCACCGTCGGTCAGGGGAATGAAAAACTGTTTTTT	CASTVGQGNEKLFF